The 20 T cell receptor beta chains reported below all come from one sample, sequenced in a study of T-cell memory formation after mild COVID-19 (dated by TCRdb to the early 2020s). The method behind the library was 5' RACE. TCRdb records Illumina NovaSeq 6000 as the sequencer. The public reads were run again by TCRdb, first through fastp at Q25 and then through MiXCR, and only productive beta chains were kept. Records with the same CDR3 protein are collapsed into one entry carrying the most frequent genes and DNA. The sample data list some 130,000 distinct CDR3 sequences, and about 17% of these were observed just once. About 14% of the sample goes to the ten largest clones. Sequencing was performed on PBMCs or a T cell subset sorted from them (not recorded which). These receptors were collected from an adult woman who had mild COVID-19 (a few samples of this study predate the infection). The sample titles of this study are shuffled in the database, so cell type and time point are left out; the donor was told from shared clones.

This clonotype showed up just a few times. This chain joins TRBV11-3 and TRBJ2-1; 9 bases fit TRBD2. The V segment lost 7 bases and the J segment 9 bases; nucleotides outside the gene matches: 19. Germline V gene data show CDR1 as SGHNT and CDR2 as YENEEA. CDR3 size: 17 residues. The CDR3 DNA is TGTGCCAGCATCCCCCATCAAGCGGGAGGTAGTGTCAGTGAGCAGTTCTTC. Translation gives CASIPHQAGGSVSEQFF.

The chain joins TRBV6-5 to TRBJ1-1; D not certain. The CDR3 is made up of 13 amino acids. The germline V gene encodes CDR1 MNHEY and CDR2 SVGAGI. V was clipped by 0 bases and J by 3 bases, with 5 bases between them. Here the CDR3 reads CASSYSGYTEAFF. The CDR3 region has the DNA TGTGCCAGCAGTTACTCGGGGTACACTGAAGCTTTCTTT.

This clonotype appeared a few times. The chain has TRBV5-1 and TRBJ2-3; 10 bases match TRBD2. The CDR3 is 15 residues long. V lost 0 bases and J lost 3; bases outside the gene matches: 1. CDR1 SGHRS and CDR2 YFSETQ come from the germline V gene. CDR3 amino acids: CASSLERGGTDTQYF. For the CDR3, the DNA is TGCGCCAGCAGCTTGGAGCGGGGGGGGACAGATACGCAGTATTTT. Variable domain in full (rest from reference TRBV5-1 and TRBJ2-3): KAGVTQTPRYLIKTRGQQVTLSCSPISGHRSVSWYQQTPGQGLQFLFEYFSETQRNKGNFPGRFSGRQFSNSRSEMNVSTLELGDSALYLCASSLERGGTDTQYFGPGTRLTVL.

This chain joins TRBV20-1 and TRBJ1-4; TRBD1 aligns across 11 bases. V gave up 1 base and J gave up 9 bases; unmatched junction bases: 4. The length of the CDR3 is 14 residues. The germline CDR1 and CDR2 sequences are DFQATT and SNEGSKA (reference sequence). The chain's CDR3 is CSARGTGGAKKLFF. In DNA form, the CDR3 reads TGCAGTGCTAGAGGGACAGGGGGCGCGAAAAAACTGTTTTTT.

This chain uses TRBV5-1 with TRBJ2-7; D not resolved. CDR1 SGHRS and CDR2 YFSETQ come from the germline V gene. Trimming removed 0 bases from V and 5 bases from J, with 12 bases in between. The length of the CDR3 is 14 residues. The CDR3 spells CASSLGGNQNEQYF. In DNA form, the CDR3 reads TGCGCCAGCAGCTTGGGTGGGAATCAGAACGAGCAGTACTTC.

This clonotype has just a few counts. The chain has TRBV5-5 and TRBJ2-1, with 13 bases matching TRBD2. This CDR3 is built from 15 residues. Losses at the gene ends were 3 bases for V and 5 bases for J; bases not matched to a gene: 2. Germline loops: CDR1 SGHKS, CDR2 YYEKEE (reference sequence). CDR3 in DNA: TGTGCCAGCAGCTCCGGGACTAGCGGGGACAATGAGCAGTTCTTC. This sequence encodes CASSSGTSGDNEQFF.

This chain links TRBV6-6 with TRBJ2-1; 12 bases map to TRBD2. Germline V gene lookup returns CDR1 MNHNY and CDR2 SVGAGI (reference sequence). Trimming took 7 bases from V and 12 from J; bases not matched to a gene: 13. The CDR3 has 15 amino acids. The CDR3 DNA reads as TGTGCCAGCACTTCTAGCGGGGGGGCGATCGTGGTGCAGTTCTTC. It translates to CASTSSGGAIVVQFF.

This clonotype was observed many times. The J gene is TRBJ1-2, the V gene TRBV4-1; unclear D gene. CDR3 length: 17 residues. The ends were cut back, 0 bases at V and 0 bases at J, with 14 bases in the middle. Germline CDR1 is MGHRA and CDR2 is YSYEKL. In DNA form, the CDR3 reads TGCGCCAGCAGCCAAGAGTTTTTTCGCGGGCCTAACTATGGCTACACCTTC. This codes for CASSQEFFRGPNYGYTF.

This clonotype has more than one count but fewer than ten. The rearrangement joins TRBV4-3 to TRBJ2-5; no definite D call. This CDR3 is 13 amino acids long. Per germline, CDR1 LGHNA and CDR2 YSLEER. Trimming cost V 0 bases and J 5 bases, with 7 bases left between them. CDR3 bases: TGCGCCAGCAGCCAAGAAAGTGAGGAGACCCAGTACTTC. It specifies CASSQESEETQYF.

This chain links TRBV12-3 or TRBV12-4 with TRBJ2-1; TRBD2 aligns across 11 bases. The ends lost 3 bases at V and 3 bases at J; junction bases unmatched: 1. The CDR3 runs to 15 residues. The CDR3 loop is CASSFLAGGYNEQFF. The CDR3 DNA reads as TGTGCCAGCAGTTTCCTAGCGGGAGGCTACAATGAGCAGTTCTTC.

There are many counts of this clonotype. The chain has TRBV2 and TRBJ2-1, with 9 bases fitting TRBD2. The germline V gene has CDR1 SNHLY and CDR2 FYNNEI. This CDR3 has 14 residues. Germline trimming cut 4 bases from V and 7 bases from J; bases unmatched to any gene: 5. The DNA for the CDR3 is TGTGCCAGCAGTGTGTTAGCGGGGGTTAATGAGCAGTTCTTC. Its translation: CASSVLAGVNEQFF.

The rearrangement uses TRBV29-1 and TRBJ2-7; D remains unclear. CDR1 is SQVTM and CDR2 is ANQGSEA in the germline V gene. CDR3 length: 14 residues. V was clipped by 3 bases and J by 5 bases, with 17 bases between them. The CDR3 DNA is TGCAGCGTTGATTTCTTAGGGCAAGGGCACGAGCAGTACTTC. It specifies CSVDFLGQGHEQYF.

This rearrangement joins TRBV7-2 to TRBJ2-3; D remains ambiguous. This CDR3 is built from 13 residues. Trimming stripped 3 bases from V and 5 bases from J, with 9 bases between. In germline, CDR1 is SGHTA, CDR2 FQGNSA. CDR3 in DNA: TGTGCCAGCAGCTTCGTTGGGGAAGATACGCAGTATTTT. Its translation: CASSFVGEDTQYF.

The V gene is TRBV5-5, the J gene TRBJ2-2; 10 bases agree with TRBD1. CDR1 and CDR2 from the germline V gene are SGHKS and YYEKEE (reference sequence). The CDR3 runs to 19 residues. Unmatched junction bases numbered 15, after V lost 6 bases and J lost 1 base. This chain's CDR3 is CASTQNIGTGARNTGELFF. In nucleotides, the CDR3 is TGTGCCAGCACCCAAAATATTGGGACAGGGGCCCGGAACACCGGGGAGCTGTTTTTT.

V is TRBV24-1 and J is TRBJ2-1; D gene uncertain. Trimming cost V 3 bases and J 0 bases, with 2 bases left between them. Per germline, CDR1 KGHDR and CDR2 SFDVKD. CDR3 length equals 13 residues. This CDR3 reads CATSDSSYNEQFF. The CDR3 region has the DNA TGTGCCACCAGTGATAGCTCCTACAATGAGCAGTTCTTC.

J is TRBJ2-5 and V is TRBV7-6; 8 positions agree with TRBD1. Losses at the gene ends were 5 bases for V and 4 bases for J; bases not matched to a gene: 9. Germline CDR1 is SGHVS and CDR2 is FNYEAQ. The CDR3 is made up of 15 amino acids. In DNA form, the CDR3 reads TGTGCCAGCAGCCTACCAGGGGGCCTCGGAGAGACCCAGTACTTC. Translated, it gives CASSLPGGLGETQYF.

V is TRBV9 and J is TRBJ2-7; D possibly uses TRBD1 or TRBD2 (5 bases each). Germline V gene lookup returns CDR1 SGDLS and CDR2 YYNGEE. This CDR3 spans 14 amino acids. V lost 0 bases and J lost 0, with 7 bases in between. The CDR3 protein is CASSVGGISYEQYF. The CDR3 DNA is TGTGCCAGCAGCGTAGGGGGGATCTCCTACGAGCAGTACTTC.

This chain connects TRBV19 to TRBJ1-1; 10 bases fit TRBD1. The germline gives CDR1 LNHDA, CDR2 SQIVND (reference sequence). The CDR3 consists of 15 residues. J gave up 4 bases and V 6 bases, and 8 bases lay outside the gene matches. CDR3 sequence reads: CASRPGQGIVTEAFF. DNA of the CDR3: TGTGCCAGTAGACCGGGACAGGGGATAGTCACTGAAGCTTTCTTT.

The gene calls are TRBV20-1 and TRBJ2-2, with 7 bases identical to TRBD1. V lost 6 bases and J lost 5; bases outside the gene matches: 12. The CDR3 length is 15 residues. The germline gives CDR1 DFQATT, CDR2 SNEGSKA (reference sequence). The CDR3 is CSAVLRQGSTGELFF. The CDR3 DNA reads as TGCAGTGCAGTCCTCCGACAGGGCAGTACCGGGGAGCTGTTTTTT.

In this sample, this clonotype turned up a few times. The chain uses TRBV6-5 and TRBJ2-1; D remains ambiguous. V lost 2 bases and J lost 0, with 11 bases in between. Germline V gene data show CDR1 as MNHEY and CDR2 as SVGAGI. This CDR3 is 16 amino acids long. The CDR3 loop is CASSYPGPPSYNEQFF. DNA of the CDR3: TGTGCCAGCAGTTACCCAGGACCTCCCTCCTACAATGAGCAGTTCTTC.